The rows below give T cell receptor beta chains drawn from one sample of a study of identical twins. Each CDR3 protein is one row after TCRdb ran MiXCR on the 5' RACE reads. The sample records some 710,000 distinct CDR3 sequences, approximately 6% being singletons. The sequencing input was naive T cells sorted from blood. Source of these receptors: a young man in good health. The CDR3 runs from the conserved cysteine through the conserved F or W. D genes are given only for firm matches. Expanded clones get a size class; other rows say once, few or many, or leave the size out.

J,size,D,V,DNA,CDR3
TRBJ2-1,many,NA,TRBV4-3,TGCGCCAGCAGCCAAGATGCGGGGTCCTACAATGAGCAGTTCTTC,CASSQDAGSYNEQFF
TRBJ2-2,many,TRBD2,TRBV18,TGTGCCAGCTCACCACGCGGCGGGAGTGACGGGGAGCTGTTTTTT,CASSPRGGSDGELFF
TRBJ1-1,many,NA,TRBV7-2,TGTGCCAGCAGCATCGGCAGGCTCATGAACACTGAAGCTTTCTTT,CASSIGRLMNTEAFF
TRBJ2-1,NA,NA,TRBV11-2,TGTGCCAGCAGCCTAGACAGGATCAATGAGCAGTTCTTC,CASSLDRINEQFF
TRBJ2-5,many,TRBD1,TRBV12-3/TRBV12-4,TGTGCCAGCAGTTTGAGACAGGGGTCTCAAGAGACCCAGTACTTC,CASSLRQGSQETQYF
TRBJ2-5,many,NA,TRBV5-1,TGCGCCAGCAGCTCCAGTATGGTTGAGAAGACCCAGTACTTC,CASSSSMVEKTQYF
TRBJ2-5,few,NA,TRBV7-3,TGTGCCAGCAGCTTAACCATCACGGCCGAGACCCAGTACTTC,CASSLTITAETQYF
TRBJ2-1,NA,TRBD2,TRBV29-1,TGCAGCGCGGTTGGGCGTGGCGGGAGGCATGAGCAGTTCTTC,CSAVGRGGRHEQFF
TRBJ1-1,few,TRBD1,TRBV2,TGTGCCAGCAAGGGACAGGGTAATCCGAACACTGAAGCTTTCTTT,CASKGQGNPNTEAFF
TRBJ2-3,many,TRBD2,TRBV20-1,TGCAGTGTTAGTGGGAGGGGAGTGATCACAGATACGCAGTATTTT,CSVSGRGVITDTQYF
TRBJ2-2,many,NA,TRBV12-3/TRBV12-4,TGTGCCAGCATCCCCCCTACGAACACCGGGGAGCTGTTTTTT,CASIPPTNTGELFF
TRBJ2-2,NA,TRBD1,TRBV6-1,TGTGCCAGCAGGATGACAGGGTTATATTCCGGGGAGCTGTTTTTT,CASRMTGLYSGELFF
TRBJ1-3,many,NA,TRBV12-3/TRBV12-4,TGTGCCAGCAGTTTAATGTTCGGCTCTGGAAACACCATATATTTT,CASSLMFGSGNTIYF
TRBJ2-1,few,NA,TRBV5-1,TGCGCCAGCAGCCGAGGACCTCCCTCGTCCTACAATGAGCAGTTCTTC,CASSRGPPSSYNEQFF
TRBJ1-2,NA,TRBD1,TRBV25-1,TGTGCCAGCAGGGGGACAGGGGGCATCTATGGCTACACCTTC,CASRGTGGIYGYTF
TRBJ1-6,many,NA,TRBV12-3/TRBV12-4,TGTGCCAGCAGTTCCCCGACGGACGGTCGCTATAATTCACCCCTCCACTTT,CASSSPTDGRYNSPLHF
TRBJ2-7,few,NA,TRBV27,TGTGCCAGCAGCCAGGGACGACTGGTCTACGAGCAGTACTTC,CASSQGRLVYEQYF
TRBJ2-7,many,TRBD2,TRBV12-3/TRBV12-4,TGTGCCAGCAGGAAATTAGCGGGCTCGGCCGAGCAGTACTTC,CASRKLAGSAEQYF
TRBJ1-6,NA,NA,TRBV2,TGTGCCAGCAGGGACCAGGCTTCACCCCTCCACTTT,CASRDQASPLHF
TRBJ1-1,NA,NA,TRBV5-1,TGCGCCAGCAGCTCCCCGACAGGACCGAACACTGAAGCTTTCTTT,CASSSPTGPNTEAFF
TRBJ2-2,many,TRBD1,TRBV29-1,TGCAGCGTCTCCGGACAGGGCTCTCACACCGGGGAGCTGTTTTTT,CSVSGQGSHTGELFF
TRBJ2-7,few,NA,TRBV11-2,TGTGCCAGCAGCTTAGGGCCGGGAGTAGCGTACGAGCAGTACTTC,CASSLGPGVAYEQYF
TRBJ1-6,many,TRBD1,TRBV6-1,TGTGCCAGCAGCCCCGGACAGGGGTATAATTCACCCCTCCACTTT,CASSPGQGYNSPLHF
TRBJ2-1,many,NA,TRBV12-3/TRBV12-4,TGTGCCAGCAGTTTTAGAAGGGGGGACAATGAGCAGTTCTTC,CASSFRRGDNEQFF
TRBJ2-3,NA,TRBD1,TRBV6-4,TGTGCCAGCAGTGAGTTATCGGGACAGCCCACAGATACGCAGTATTTT,CASSELSGQPTDTQYF
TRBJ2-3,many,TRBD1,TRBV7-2,TGTGCCAGCAGCTTAGGGCCGGGACAGGGCGCAGATACGCAGTATTTT,CASSLGPGQGADTQYF
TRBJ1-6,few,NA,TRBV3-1,TGTGCCAGCAGCCCCGGGCCGGGCGGCTATAATTCACCCCTCCACTTT,CASSPGPGGYNSPLHF
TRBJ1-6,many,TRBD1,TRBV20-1,TGCAGTGCACCCGGGACAGGGACAAATTCACCCCTCCACTTT,CSAPGTGTNSPLHF
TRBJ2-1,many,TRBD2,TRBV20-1,TGCAGTGTCCCCACCGGGGGTAGCGGGAGATACAATGAGCAGTTCTTC,CSVPTGGSGRYNEQFF
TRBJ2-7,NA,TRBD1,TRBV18,TGTGCCAGCTCACCACCCCCAGGGGGACACGAGCAGTACTTC,CASSPPPGGHEQYF
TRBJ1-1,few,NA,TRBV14,TGTGCCAGCAGCCAAGAGGCCACTCGGAACACTGAAGCTTTCTTT,CASSQEATRNTEAFF
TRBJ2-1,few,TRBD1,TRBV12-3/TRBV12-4,TGTGCCAGCATGGGGATGGACAGGCCCTACAATGAGCAGTTCTTC,CASMGMDRPYNEQFF
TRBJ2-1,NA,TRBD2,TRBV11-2,TGTGCCAGCAGCTTACGTGTTCGGACTAGCGGGAGAGTTCCTGAGCAGTTCTTC,CASSLRVRTSGRVPEQFF
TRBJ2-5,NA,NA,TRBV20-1,TGCAGTGCTAGACCACCGTGGGGGACCCGGTACTTC,CSARPPWGTRYF
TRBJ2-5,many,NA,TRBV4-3,TGCGCCAGCAGCCAAGGGGTGCTGGGGGTCACTAAGACCCAGTACTTC,CASSQGVLGVTKTQYF
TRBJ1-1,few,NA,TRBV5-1,TGCGCCAGCAGCTTGTGGGTTGGGGACCAAGAAGCTTTCTTT,CASSLWVGDQEAFF
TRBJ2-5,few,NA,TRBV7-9,TGTGCCAGCAGCTTAGCAAGCGCACCTGGTCAAGAGACCCAGTACTTC,CASSLASAPGQETQYF
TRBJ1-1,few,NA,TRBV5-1,TGCGCCAGCAGCTTGGGGCCCCGGGACACTGAAGCTTTCTTT,CASSLGPRDTEAFF
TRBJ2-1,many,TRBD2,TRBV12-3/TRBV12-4,TGTGCCAGCACGAGAGGGAGGGCCTACAATGAGCAGTTCTTC,CASTRGRAYNEQFF
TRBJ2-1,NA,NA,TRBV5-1,TGCGCCAGCAGCACACAGCCCTACAATGAGCAGTTCTTC,CASSTQPYNEQFF
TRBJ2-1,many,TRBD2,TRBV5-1,TGCGCCAGCAGCTCCAGACTAGCGGGAGGGCTCAATGAGCAGTTCTTC,CASSSRLAGGLNEQFF
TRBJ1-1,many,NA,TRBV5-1,TGCGCCAGCAGCCGACGGACCCTCTCGGATCAGGCTTTCTTT,CASSRRTLSDQAFF
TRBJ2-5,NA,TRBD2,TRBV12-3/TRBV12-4,TGTGCCAGCAGTACCGGACTAGCGGGAGCCCAACCCCCAGAGACCCAGTACTTC,CASSTGLAGAQPPETQYF
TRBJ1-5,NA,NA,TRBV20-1,TGCAGTGCTAGATTAGGGGAGCCCTTTCGACCCCAGCATTTT,CSARLGEPFRPQHF
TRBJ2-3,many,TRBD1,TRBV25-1,TGTGCCAGCAGTGTGGGACAGAACTCGGGCACGCAGTATTTT,CASSVGQNSGTQYF
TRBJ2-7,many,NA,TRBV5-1,TGCGCCAGCAGGGAAGGGTCCGGGAGCTCCTACGAGCAGTACTTC,CASREGSGSSYEQYF
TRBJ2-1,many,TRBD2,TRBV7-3,TGTGCCAGCAGCCCAGGGGGGACTAGCGGATTTGGGGATGAGCAGTTCTTC,CASSPGGTSGFGDEQFF
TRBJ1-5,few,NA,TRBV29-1,TGCAGCGTGCAAAGTCAAGGTGGTCAGCCCCAGCATTTT,CSVQSQGGQPQHF
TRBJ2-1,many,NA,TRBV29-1,TGCAGCGTTGGAGCGTTAGTAGGTGGATACAATGAGCAGTTCTTC,CSVGALVGGYNEQFF
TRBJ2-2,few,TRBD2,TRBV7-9,TGTGCCAGCCCTGGGGGGGTTGCGAACACCGGGGAGCTGTTTTTT,CASPGGVANTGELFF
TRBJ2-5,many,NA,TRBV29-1,TGCAGCGTTGAAGGGCAGGGCGGGACCCAGTACTTC,CSVEGQGGTQYF
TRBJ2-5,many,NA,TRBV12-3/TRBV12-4,TGTGCCAGCAGTTTTTACAGCCAAGAGACCCAGTACTTC,CASSFYSQETQYF
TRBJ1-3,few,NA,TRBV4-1,TGCGCCAGCAGCCAAGTCGGGAGCTCTGGAAACACCATATATTTT,CASSQVGSSGNTIYF
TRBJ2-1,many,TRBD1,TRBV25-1,TGTGCCAGCAGTGACGGACAGGGACAATACAATGAGCAGTTCTTC,CASSDGQGQYNEQFF
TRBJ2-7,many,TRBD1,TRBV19,TGTGCCAGCAGCGACAGGGTTGCCGAGCAGTACTTC,CASSDRVAEQYF
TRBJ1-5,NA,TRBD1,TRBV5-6,TGTGCCAGCAGCTTGGCTGGGGACAGCTTTAATCAGCCCCAGCATTTT,CASSLAGDSFNQPQHF
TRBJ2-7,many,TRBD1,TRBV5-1,TGCGCCAGCAATGCGGGACAGGGTACCTACGAGCAGTACTTC,CASNAGQGTYEQYF